The entry that follows covers one T cell receptor beta chain sequence. The data were produced by immunoSEQ multiplex PCR, yet TCRdb's version contains in-frame clones alone and is incomplete. The data show approximately 66,000 clones, approximately 87% seen once. The germline V gene has CDR1 LNHDA and CDR2 SQIVND (reference sequence). The V end lost 6 bases, the J end lost 3 bases, and 9 bases lay between the germline ends. This CDR3 has 12 residues. The data belong to a study of technical replicates of blood from a handful of donors. The chain has TRBV19 and TRBJ2-7; D uncertain. The origin of this receptor is a human donor in good health. Some clones in this sample may be carry-over from other donors' samples. The sample taken for sequencing was PBMCs. CDR3 DNA sequence: TGTGCCAGTAGGAGTTCCAACTACGAGCAGTACTTC. It yields the protein CASRSSNYEQYF.